This T cell receptor (beta chain) was found in a study of early T cells in non-severe SARS-CoV-2 infection. Study outcomes and limitations: Private and CD4 specificities were missed by VDJdb matching, which favored anti-spike CD8 responses.

A word on this clonotype: Its antigen is unidentified.

V gave up 6 bases and J gave up 1 base, with 6 bases separating them. Germline V lookup: CDR1 MNHEY, CDR2 SVGEGT. The length of the CDR3 is 12 residues. Unique molecular identifiers (one per individual cDNA molecule) were attached. Each CDR3 protein is one row after TCRdb ran MiXCR on the 5' RACE reads. This table holds under 70,000 distinct CDR3 sequences, 5.9% found once. The source is an adult who was a healthcare worker with PCR-confirmed SARS-CoV-2 infection or an uninfected control (not recorded which). Material: whole blood, obtained at baseline. The rearrangement links TRBV6-2 or TRBV6-3 to TRBJ1-2; D is unresolved. The CDR3 DNA reads as TGTGCCAGCAGGGACGGTAACTATGGCTACACCTTC. Its protein is CASRDGNYGYTF.